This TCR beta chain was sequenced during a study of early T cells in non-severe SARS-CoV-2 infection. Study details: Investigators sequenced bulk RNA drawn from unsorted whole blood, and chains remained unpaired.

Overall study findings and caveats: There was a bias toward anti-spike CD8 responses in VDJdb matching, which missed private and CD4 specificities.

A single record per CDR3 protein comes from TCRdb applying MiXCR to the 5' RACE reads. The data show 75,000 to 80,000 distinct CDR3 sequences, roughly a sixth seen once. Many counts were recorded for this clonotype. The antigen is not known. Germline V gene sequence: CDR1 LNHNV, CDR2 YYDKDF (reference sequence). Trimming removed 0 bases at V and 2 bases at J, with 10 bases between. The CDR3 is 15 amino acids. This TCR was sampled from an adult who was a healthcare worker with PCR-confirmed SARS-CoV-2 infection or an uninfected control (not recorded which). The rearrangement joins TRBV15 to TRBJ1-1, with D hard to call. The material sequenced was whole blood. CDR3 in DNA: TGTGCCACCAGCAGAGATTACAACTCTAACACTGAAGCTTTCTTT. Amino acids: CATSRDYNSNTEAFF. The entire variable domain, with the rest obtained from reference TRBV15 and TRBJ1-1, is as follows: DAMVIQNPRYQVTQFGKPVTLSCSQTLNHNVMYWYQQKSSQAPKLLFHYYDKDFNNEADTPDNFQSRRPNTSFCFLDIRSPGLGDTAMYLCATSRDYNSNTEAFFGQGTRLTVV.